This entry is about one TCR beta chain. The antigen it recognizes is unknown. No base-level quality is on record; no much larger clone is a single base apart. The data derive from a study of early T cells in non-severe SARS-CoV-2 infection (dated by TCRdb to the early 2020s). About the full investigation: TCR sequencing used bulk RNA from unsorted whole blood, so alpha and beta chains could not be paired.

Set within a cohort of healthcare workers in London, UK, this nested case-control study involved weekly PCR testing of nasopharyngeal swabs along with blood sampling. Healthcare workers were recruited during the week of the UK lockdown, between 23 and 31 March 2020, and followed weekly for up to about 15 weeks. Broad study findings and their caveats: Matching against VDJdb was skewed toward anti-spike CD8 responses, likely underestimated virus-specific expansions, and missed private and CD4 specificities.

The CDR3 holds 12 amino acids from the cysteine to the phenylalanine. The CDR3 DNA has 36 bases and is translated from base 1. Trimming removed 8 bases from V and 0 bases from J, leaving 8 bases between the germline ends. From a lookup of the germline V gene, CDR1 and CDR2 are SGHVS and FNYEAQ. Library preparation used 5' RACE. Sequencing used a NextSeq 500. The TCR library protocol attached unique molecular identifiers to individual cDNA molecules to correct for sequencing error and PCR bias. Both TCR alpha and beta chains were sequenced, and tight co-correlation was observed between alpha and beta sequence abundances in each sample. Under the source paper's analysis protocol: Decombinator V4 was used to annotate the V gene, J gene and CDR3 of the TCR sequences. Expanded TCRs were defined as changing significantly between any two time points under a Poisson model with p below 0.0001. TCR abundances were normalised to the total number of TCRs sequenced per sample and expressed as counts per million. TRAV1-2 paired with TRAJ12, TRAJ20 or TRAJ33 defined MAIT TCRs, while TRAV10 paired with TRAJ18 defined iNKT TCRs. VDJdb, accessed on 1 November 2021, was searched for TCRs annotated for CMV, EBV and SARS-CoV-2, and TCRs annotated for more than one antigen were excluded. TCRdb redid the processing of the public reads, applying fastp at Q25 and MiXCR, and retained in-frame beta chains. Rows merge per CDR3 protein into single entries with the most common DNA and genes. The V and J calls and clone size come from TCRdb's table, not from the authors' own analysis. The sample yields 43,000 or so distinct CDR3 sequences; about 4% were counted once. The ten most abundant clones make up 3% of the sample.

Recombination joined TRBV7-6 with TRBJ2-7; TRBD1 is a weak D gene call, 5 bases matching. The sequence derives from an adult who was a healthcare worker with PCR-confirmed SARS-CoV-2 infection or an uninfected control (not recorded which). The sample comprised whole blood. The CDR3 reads CASGATSYEQYF. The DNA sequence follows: TGTGCCAGCGGGGCTACCTCCTACGAGCAGTACTTC.